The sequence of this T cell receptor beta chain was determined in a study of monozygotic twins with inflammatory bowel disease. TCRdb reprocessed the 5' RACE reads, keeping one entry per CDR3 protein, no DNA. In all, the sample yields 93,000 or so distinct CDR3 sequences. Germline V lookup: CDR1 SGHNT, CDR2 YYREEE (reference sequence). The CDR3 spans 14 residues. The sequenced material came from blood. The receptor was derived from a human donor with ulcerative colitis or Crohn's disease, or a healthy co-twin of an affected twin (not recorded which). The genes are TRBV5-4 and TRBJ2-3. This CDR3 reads CASSEKTSTDTQYF.